A selection of T cell receptor beta chains follows, all from one sample in a study of shared clonotypes between healthy human individuals. Assay: immunoSEQ multiplex PCR; the TCRdb copy retains only in-frame clones and omits some. The sample contains about 2.2 million clones, roughly 95% of which appear only once. The sample taken for sequencing was naive CD8+ T cells from PBMCs. The receptors derive from a man aged 18-30 years in good health. Some clones in this sample may be carry-over from other donors' samples. Each CDR3 is given with its conserved first and last residue. A D gene is named only where the DNA matches it firmly. Clone size is given for some rows only: seen once, a few or many times, or a class if the clone is expanded.

>TRBJ1-3|NA|TRBD1|TRBV6-1
CASSEVGTGVLVGNTIYF
TGTGCCAGCAGTGAAGTGGGGACAGGGGTGCTGGTTGGAAACACCATATATTTT
>TRBJ2-1|NA|NA|TRBV4-3
CASSQDWGMWNNEQFF
TGCGCCAGCAGCCAAGATTGGGGGATGTGGAACAATGAGCAGTTCTTC
>TRBJ2-6|NA|NA|TRBV9
CASSVDRAGANVLTF
TGTGCCAGCAGCGTAGACAGGGCTGGGGCCAACGTCCTGACTTTC
>TRBJ2-5|NA|NA|TRBV27
CASKPWTLQETQYF
TGTGCCAGCAAGCCGTGGACCCTCCAAGAGACCCAGTACTTC
>TRBJ1-1|NA|NA|TRBV4-1
CASSQDVRGTEAFF
TGCGCCAGCAGCCAAGACGTCAGGGGCACTGAAGCTTTCTTT
>TRBJ2-1|NA|TRBD2|TRBV5-1
CASSSTLAISYNEQFF
TGCGCCAGCAGCTCCACACTAGCGATCTCCTACAATGAGCAGTTCTTC
>TRBJ2-2|NA|NA|TRBV7-3
CASSWPGGELFF
TGTGCCAGCAGCTGGCCCGGCGGGGAGCTGTTTTTT
>TRBJ1-1|NA|NA|TRBV29-1
CSVEGTANTEAFF
TGCAGCGTTGAAGGGACAGCGAACACTGAAGCTTTCTTT
>TRBJ2-2|NA|NA|TRBV7-6
CASSPDRKNTGELFF
TGTGCCAGCAGCCCCGACAGGAAGAACACCGGGGAGCTGTTTTTT
>TRBJ2-1|NA|TRBD2|TRBV27
CASSPGLAGYNEQFF
TGTGCCAGCAGTCCGGGACTAGCGGGTTACAATGAGCAGTTCTTC
>TRBJ2-2|once|NA|TRBV27
CASSQLGAYNTGELFF
TGTGCCAGCAGCCAGTTAGGGGCCTACAACACCGGGGAGCTGTTTTTT